These 18 T cell receptor delta chains originate from one sample sequenced in a study of γδ T cells in repeated Plasmodium falciparum infection. TCRdb re-called the multiplex PCR reads with CATT. The sample has under 60,000 delta-chain clones, 1.6% seen once. Gammadelta T cells were flow-sorted from PBMC into Vgamma9/Vdelta2+ and Vdelta2-negative populations for bulk analysis. Sequenced input: gamma-delta T cells from blood. The receptors here all came from a pool of human donors (malaria-infected and uninfected, not separated).

Notes on this clone: TCRdb's listed protein matches a much larger clone and diverges from this DNA's translation at residue 12, likely through a read error; the protein shown comes from the DNA. The chain combines TRDV1 with TRDJ1; the D gene is possibly TRDD3 (6 bases). TCRdb does not report a J gene; here it was assigned by matching the DNA to germline references. Deletions cut 5 bases from V and 7 bases from J, with 26 bases between. Germline lookup yields CDR1 TSWWSYY and CDR2 QGS. This CDR3 contains 17 residues. CDR3 nucleotides: TGTGCTCTTGGGACTCCTAGTGTGTCGGGGGAGGGCGGTAAACTCATCTTT. Its protein product is CALGTPSVSGEGGKLIF.

This clone was picked up a small number of times. The rearrangement uses TRDV1 and TRDJ1, with 8 bases aligning to TRDD2. Matching the DNA to germline supplied the J gene, which TCRdb does not give. The J segment lost 0 bases and the V segment lost 5 bases, leaving 35 bases of the junction unmatched. The CDR3 has 25 residues. Looked up from germline, CDR1 is TSWWSYY and CDR2 is QGS. The CDR3 sequence is CALGLSSYLGGPVVGVPPYTDKLIF. In nucleotides, the CDR3 is TGTGCTCTTGGGCTCTCTTCCTACCTTGGTGGCCCCGTGGTGGGGGTCCCGCCGTACACCGATAAACTCATCTTT.

This clone was counted only a few times. The J gene is TRDJ1, the V gene TRDV1, with 11 bases that match TRDD3. Here the J gene came from matching the DNA to germline, since TCRdb omits it. The V gene's germline CDR1 is TSWWSYY and CDR2 QGS. Germline trimming cut 5 bases from V and 5 bases from J; bases unmatched to any gene: 13. CDR3 length: 17 amino acids. This CDR3 reads CALGRRVGGYASDKLIF. In DNA, the CDR3 is TGTGCTCTTGGGCGCCGGGTTGGGGGATACGCGTCTGATAAACTCATCTTT.

This clone was observed a handful of times. A far larger clone is one nucleotide away, so this likely arose from a read error. The sample holds other DNA sequences that translate to the same CDR3. This chain connects TRDV1 to TRDJ1; no definite D call. Germline V gene lookup returns CDR1 TSWWSYY and CDR2 QGS. V lost 5 bases to trimming and J lost 2 bases, with 27 bases between them. CDR3 size: 19 residues. Written as DNA, the CDR3 is TGTGCTCTTGGGTCCCAGGGAGTGGCCACTCCCCTGTCTACCGATAAACTCATCTTT. It is translated as CALGSQGVATPLSTDKLIF.

About this clone: TCRdb has a much larger clone's protein, which differs at residue 3 from the translation of this DNA, likely because of a read error; what is shown is the protein translated from the DNA. The J gene is TRDJ1, the V gene TRDV1; TRDD3 matches 12 bases. The CDR3 is made up of 23 amino acids. In germline, CDR1 is TSWWSYY, CDR2 QGS. CDR3 DNA: TGTGCTATTGGGGAACTGGGGCCTTCCTACGACTGGGGGATACAAGGGAACACCGATAAACTCATCTTT. Translating gives CAIGELGPSYDWGIQGNTDKLIF.

Turning to this clone: The protein TCRdb gives is from a much larger clone and does not agree with this DNA's translation at residue 17, likely a read error; the protein shown here comes from the DNA. The V gene reported is TRDV1; the J gene is uncalled; the table's D gene call, TRDD3, was not cross checked with the DNA. This CDR3 spans 19 amino acids. CDR1 TSWWSYY and CDR2 QGS come from the germline V gene. The CDR3 coding sequence is TGTGCTCTTGGGGTTTTCCTACGAGGGATACGCAAGTACACCGATAAACCCATCTTT. It specifies CALGVFLRGIRKYTDKPIF.

This clone was observed a handful of times. The protein recorded in TCRdb matches a much larger clone and deviates from this DNA's translation at residue 3, suggesting a read error; the protein here is obtained by translating the DNA. The V and J genes are TRDV1 and TRDJ1; 8 nucleotides agree with TRDD3. TCRdb gives no J gene; it was assigned here by matching the DNA to germline. The CDR3 totals 22 residues. Germline V gene lookup returns CDR1 TSWWSYY and CDR2 QGS. DNA of the CDR3: TGTGCTCCTGGGGAACTAGCTTTCTACTGGGGACTGGGGGTCTCTAACACCGATAAACTCATCTTT. This gives the protein CAPGELAFYWGLGVSNTDKLIF.

This clone was seen many times. TCRdb records a much larger clone's protein for this DNA, with a difference at residue 18 that likely arises from a read error; the protein given is the translation of the DNA. The chain carries TRDV1 and TRDJ1; the match to TRDD3 covers 13 bases. CDR3 length: 20 residues. Germline loops: CDR1 TSWWSYY, CDR2 QGS. CDR3 in DNA: TGTGCTCTTGGGGAAGTCACCCTTTTGTACTGGGGGATACGCCCCGATAAACCCATCTTT. Protein sequence: CALGEVTLLYWGIRPDKPIF.

This clone was picked up a small number of times. TCRdb's listed protein matches a much larger clone and diverges from this DNA's translation at residue 7, likely through a read error; the protein shown comes from the DNA. In DNA form, the CDR3 reads TGTGCTCTTGGGGAACTCCGCTATAAGCTGCCCGATAAACTCATCTTT. Protein: CALGELRYKLPDKLIF. This chain links TRDV1 with TRDJ1; no firm D call. TCRdb leaves out the J gene; it was filled in here by matching the DNA to germline. Germline loops: CDR1 TSWWSYY, CDR2 QGS. The CDR3 loop spans 16 amino acids. V lost 0 bases to trimming and J lost 3 bases, with 14 bases between them.

Note on this clone: The amino acid sequence in TCRdb belongs to a much larger clone and departs from this DNA's translation at residue 13, likely a sequencing read error; the sequence shown is translated from the DNA. The V gene is TRDV1, the J gene TRDJ1; TRDD3 agrees at 12 bases. The J gene comes from matching the DNA to germline here; TCRdb lacks it. V was clipped by 3 bases and J by 0 bases; unmatched bases: 17. CDR1 is TSWWSYY and CDR2 is QGS in the germline V gene. The length of the CDR3 is 21 residues. CDR3 sequence reads: CALGDLDGTGGYIIYTDKLIF. In DNA, the CDR3 is TGTGCTCTTGGGGATCTGGACGGTACTGGGGGATACATCATATACACCGATAAACTCATCTTT.

This clone was observed a few times. TCRdb's listed protein matches a much larger clone and diverges from this DNA's translation at residue 13, likely through a read error; the protein shown comes from the DNA. CDR3 protein: CAFRLPLCTGGYLTDKLIF. The CDR3 coding sequence is TGTGCCTTTCGCCTTCCCCTATGTACTGGGGGATATCTGACCGATAAACTCATCTTT. The rearrangement links TRDV3 to TRDJ1; 11 bases line up with TRDD3. The J gene comes from matching the DNA to germline here; TCRdb lacks it. The CDR3 totals 19 residues. Trimming removed 2 bases from V and 2 bases from J; junction bases left unmatched: 19. Germline CDR1 TVYSNPD, CDR2 GDNSRS (reference sequence).

This clone was recorded a few times. Given a far larger clone just one base away, this is likely a sequencing read error. Other DNA sequences of this sample code for an identical CDR3. As DNA, the CDR3 is TGTGCTCTTGGGGAGGCAGCCTCCTGCTGCTGGGGGATAAGGAGGCACACCGATAAACTCATCTTT. Amino acid sequence: CALGEAASCCWGIRRHTDKLIF. The chain uses TRDV1 and TRDJ1; 10 bases fit TRDD3. TCRdb offers no J gene call, so here the DNA was matched to germline to obtain one. Germline lookup yields CDR1 TSWWSYY and CDR2 QGS. The ends lost 3 bases at V and 0 bases at J; junction bases unmatched: 22. There are 22 residues in the CDR3.

In the case of this clone: A far larger clone is just one base off, so this is likely a read error. The same CDR3 is also encoded by other DNA sequences in this sample. The chain links TRDV1 to TRDJ1; maybe TRDD2 (8 bases). The V and J ends lost 5 bases and 11 bases respectively, with 39 bases between them. In germline, CDR1 is TSWWSYY, CDR2 QGS. The CDR3 totals 20 residues. The DNA for the CDR3 is TGTGCTCTTGGGACTGATCTTCCTACTTTTACTGGGGTTGCCACCGCAGGGCTCATCTTT. Amino acids: CALGTDLPTFTGVATAGLIF.

Of note for this clone: TCRdb attributes to this sequence the protein of a much larger clone, which differs from the DNA translation at residue 4; a read error is likely, and the protein displayed is translated from the DNA. The chain links TRDV2 to TRDJ2, with 11 bases aligning to TRDD3. The J gene, missing from TCRdb, was assigned here through DNA to germline matching. The CDR3 is made up of 19 amino acids. Germline V gene lookup returns CDR1 GEAIGNYY and CDR2 EKD. The CDR3 bases are TGTGCCTGTGTCACCGTCTGGCTGGGGGATACATCTTTGACAGCACAACTCTTCTTT. It translates to CACVTVWLGDTSLTAQLFF.

This clone was counted ten times or more. The rearrangement uses TRDV1 and TRDJ1; 13 nucleotides match TRDD3. CDR1 TSWWSYY and CDR2 QGS come from the germline V gene. The V and J ends lost 0 bases and 7 bases, in that order; junction bases with no gene match: 11. CDR3 length: 18 residues. The CDR3 region is CALGELVLGDTGGGKLIF. For the CDR3, the DNA is TGTGCTCTTGGGGAACTAGTACTGGGGGATACGGGCGGTGGTAAACTCATCTTT.

This clone has only a few counts. This DNA's translation and the protein TCRdb lists, from a much larger clone, do not match at residue 19, likely due to a read error; the protein shown is translated from the DNA. The CDR3 region is CALGELRAALLGTTASLTEQLFF. DNA of the CDR3: TGTGCTCTTGGGGAACTAAGGGCGGCGTTACTGGGGACCACCGCCAGTTTGACAGAACAACTCTTCTTT. The chain links TRDV1 to TRDJ2; TRDD3 matches 7 bases. TCRdb records no J gene; here it was assigned by comparing the DNA to germline. The CDR3 has 23 amino acids. The germline gives CDR1 TSWWSYY, CDR2 QGS.

On this clone itself: The TCRdb record carries a much larger clone's protein, which differs from this DNA's translation at residue 10; a read error is the likely cause, and the protein listed here is the DNA translation. The V gene is TRDV1, the J gene TRDJ1; 8 positions agree with TRDD3. No J segment appears in TCRdb, so it was assigned here by matching the sequence to germline. This CDR3 has 21 residues. The trim removed 5 bases at V and 2 bases at J, leaving 25 bases unmatched. Per the germline V gene, CDR1 is TSWWSYY and CDR2 is QGS. The CDR3 region has the DNA TGTGCTCTTGGGCCCCAGAGGGCGTCCCTTGGGATACGGGGAAGGACCGATAAACTCATCTTT. Its protein is CALGPQRASLGIRGRTDKLIF.

On this clone itself: TCRdb lists the protein of a much larger clone for this DNA, which differs at residue 13, so this is likely a read error; the protein given here is translated from the DNA itself. The V call is TRDV1, the J call TRDJ1; TRDD3 matches 10 bases. The length of the CDR3 is 17 residues. V dropped 2 bases and J dropped 7; count of bases not matched to a gene: 13. The germline gives CDR1 TSWWSYY, CDR2 QGS. The CDR3 spells CALGEGVGGYDRGKLIF. The DNA of the CDR3 is TGTGCTCTTGGGGAAGGAGTAGGGGGATACGATAGAGGTAAACTCATCTTT.